Each of the 10 T cell receptor beta chains below was sequenced from the same sample in a study of T-cell memory formation after mild COVID-19. TCRdb re-called the 5' RACE reads through MiXCR, storing one row per CDR3 protein. The data show just over 400,000 distinct CDR3 sequences, 23% seen once. Sequencing was carried out using PBMCs or a T cell subset sorted from them (not recorded which). The receptor source for this set is an adult woman who had mild COVID-19 (a few samples of this study predate the infection). Cell type and time point are not known.

The chain is built from TRBV13 and TRBJ2-7; the D gene is possibly TRBD2 (6 bases). Germline V gene sequence: CDR1 PRHDT, CDR2 FYEKMQ (reference sequence). V lost 3 bases to trimming and J lost 0 bases, with 21 bases between them. CDR3 size: 18 residues. CDR3 region: CASSFSVHGGKSSYEQYF. Here the CDR3 DNA reads TGTGCCAGCAGCTTCTCCGTGCACGGCGGGAAGAGCTCCTACGAGCAGTACTTC.

The rearrangement joins TRBV7-3 to TRBJ2-5; 11 nucleotides agree with TRBD2. V gave up 4 bases and J gave up 7 bases; unmatched junction bases: 2. The CDR3 is 13 amino acids. The germline gives CDR1 SGHTA, CDR2 FQGTGA. The CDR3 sequence is CASSSGTSGTQYF. Here the CDR3 DNA reads TGTGCCAGCAGCTCCGGGACTAGCGGGACCCAGTACTTC. The whole variable domain, remainder taken from reference TRBV7-3 and TRBJ2-5, is GAGVSQTPSNKVTEKGKYVELRCDPISGHTALYWYRQSLGQGPEFLIYFQGTGAADDSGLPNDRFFAVRPEGSVSTLKIQRTERGDSAVYLCASSSGTSGTQYFGPGTRLLVL.

The rearrangement joins TRBV6-2 or TRBV6-3 to TRBJ2-7; D perhaps matches TRBD2 (5 bases). Germline-derived CDR1 and CDR2 are MNHEY and SVGEGT. The length of the CDR3 is 18 residues. V was shortened by 2 bases and J by 5 bases, with 25 bases between the two germline ends. CDR3 region: CASSYLAPTRGVRDEQYF. Here the CDR3 DNA reads TGTGCCAGCAGTTACCTCGCCCCAACTAGAGGAGTACGTGACGAGCAGTACTTC.

The chain links TRBV4-1 to TRBJ1-3; D unresolved. The CDR3 spans 15 residues. The ends were cut back, 3 bases at V and 1 base at J, with 10 bases in the middle. Germline assignment: CDR1 MGHRA and CDR2 YSYEKL. CDR3 nucleotides: TGCGCCAGCAGCCAGACCGCAGATTCTGGAAACACCATATATTTT. It codes for CASSQTADSGNTIYF.

This clonotype was counted only a few times. The gene calls are TRBV6-6 and TRBJ1-2; 7 bases agree with TRBD1. J gave up 3 bases and V 4 bases, and 5 bases lay outside the gene matches. CDR3 length equals 14 residues. Germline lookup yields CDR1 MNHNY and CDR2 SVGAGI (reference sequence). The CDR3 bases are TGTGCCAGCAGTTCCCCGGACAGGTACTATGGCTACACCTTC. Translation: CASSSPDRYYGYTF.

V and J are TRBV20-1 and TRBJ2-1; D is perhaps TRBD1 (6 bases). In germline, CDR1 is DFQATT, CDR2 SNEGSKA (reference sequence). This CDR3 has 18 amino acids. V was cut by 3 bases and J by 3 bases, with 24 bases left in between. In DNA, the CDR3 is TGCAGTGCTAGCCTACACGAAGTTTTCCGGGACAACTACAATGAGCAGTTCTTC. This sequence encodes CSASLHEVFRDNYNEQFF.

The rearrangement links TRBV6-4 to TRBJ2-3, with D hard to call. The CDR3 length is 11 residues. The V gene's germline CDR1 is MRHNA and CDR2 SNTAGT. V lost 2 bases and J 14 bases, leaving 11 bases between the germline ends. The CDR3 loop reads CASSDLSARYF. The CDR3 DNA follows: TGTGCCAGCAGTGACCTCTCCGCGCGGTATTTT.

V usage is TRBV12-3 or TRBV12-4 and J usage is TRBJ2-2; the D is unclear. The length of the CDR3 is 15 residues. Between the trimmed V and J ends, which lost 7 bases and 0 bases, there was a span of 12 bases. CDR3 coding DNA: TGTGCCAGCATATTTGGGATGGCGAACACCGGGGAGCTGTTTTTT. As protein: CASIFGMANTGELFF.

DNA of the CDR3: TGTGCCTGGAGTGCATCAGGGAACACTGAAGCTTTCTTT. Protein sequence: CAWSASGNTEAFF. The chain recombines TRBV30 with TRBJ1-1, with D unclear. Germline V gives CDR1 GTSNPN, CDR2 SVGIG (reference sequence). This CDR3 has 13 residues. V lost 1 base and J lost 1, with 7 bases in between.

The V call is TRBV9, the J call TRBJ2-2; D gene uncertain. The ends were cut back, 2 bases at V and 3 bases at J, with 11 bases in the middle. The germline gives CDR1 SGDLS, CDR2 YYNGEE. This CDR3 spans 15 amino acids. The chain's CDR3 is CASSVDLVDTGELFF. CDR3 nucleotide sequence: TGTGCCAGCAGCGTCGACCTCGTGGACACCGGGGAGCTGTTTTTT.